This T cell receptor beta chain was recorded in a study of shared clonotypes between healthy human individuals. With regard to this clone: Its specificity is not known.

This CDR3 has 16 amino acids. The germline V and J ends were trimmed by 3 bases and 3 bases, with 15 bases remaining between them. Germline-derived CDR1 and CDR2 are WSHSY and SAAADI. Those who donated were healthy HIV-negative adults, with no recent acute infections or vaccinations reported. Every donor was a Caucasian adult from Nashville, Tennessee. General observations from the study: Naive subsets typically showed greater estimated richness than memory subsets.

Profiled with immunoSEQ multiplex PCR; TCRdb holds only in-frame clones, not every one. The sample records around 300,000 clones, roughly 87% being singletons. The sample comprised memory CD8+ T cells sorted from blood. Subset meaning: CD45RO+ cells pooled with CCR7-negative TemRA cells. This chain connects TRBV10-2 to TRBJ2-1, with D unclear. This TCR was sampled from a man aged 18 to 30 in good health. The CDR3 spells CASSDFVDFIYNEQFF. In nucleotides, the CDR3 is TGCGCCAGCAGTGACTTTGTAGATTTTATCTACAATGAGCAGTTCTTC.